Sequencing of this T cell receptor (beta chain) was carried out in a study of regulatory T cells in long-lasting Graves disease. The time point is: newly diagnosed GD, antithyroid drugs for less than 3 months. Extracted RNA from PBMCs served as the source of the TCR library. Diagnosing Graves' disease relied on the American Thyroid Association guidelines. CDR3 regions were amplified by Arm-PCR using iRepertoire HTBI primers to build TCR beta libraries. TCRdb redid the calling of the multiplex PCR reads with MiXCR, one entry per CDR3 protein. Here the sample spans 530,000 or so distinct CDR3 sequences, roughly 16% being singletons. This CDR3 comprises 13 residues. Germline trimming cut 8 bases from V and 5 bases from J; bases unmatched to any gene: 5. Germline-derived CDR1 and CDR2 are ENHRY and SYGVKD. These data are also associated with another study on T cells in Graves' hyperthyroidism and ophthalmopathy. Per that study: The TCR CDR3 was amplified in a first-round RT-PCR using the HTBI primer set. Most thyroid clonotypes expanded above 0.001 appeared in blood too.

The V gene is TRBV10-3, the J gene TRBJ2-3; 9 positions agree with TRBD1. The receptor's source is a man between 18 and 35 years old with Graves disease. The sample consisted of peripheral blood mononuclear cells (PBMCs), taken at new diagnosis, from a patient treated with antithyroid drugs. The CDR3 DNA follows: TGTGCCATCGGGACAGGGAGGGTAGATACGCAGTATTTT. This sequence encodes CAIGTGRVDTQYF.